A selection of T cell receptor beta chains follows, all from one sample in a study of human T cells and chemical hapten exposure. TCRdb used MiXCR to reprocess the RACE reads, holding one entry per CDR3 protein. The table has 44,000 or so distinct CDR3 sequences, about 3.5% seen once. The sample comprised whole blood. These receptors originate from a human donor in good health. Some clones in this sample may be carry-over from other donors' samples. Both conserved end residues are part of each CDR3. Fields, in order: clone size, V gene, J gene, D gene, CDR3 protein, CDR3 DNA. D genes are given only for firm matches. A clone size is listed for some rows: how often the clone was seen (once, few, many), or a class if it is expanded.

size: many
V: TRBV28
J: TRBJ1-1
D: TRBD1
CDR3: CASSAPTGTGPAFF
DNA: TGTGCCAGCAGTGCCCCAACCGGGACAGGGCCAGCTTTCTTT

size: many
V: TRBV29-1
J: TRBJ2-7
D: NA
CDR3: CSVEIGAGEQYF
DNA: TGCAGCGTTGAAATAGGGGCGGGAGAGCAGTACTTC

size: many
V: TRBV20-1
J: TRBJ2-1
D: NA
CDR3: CSAREGRISNEQFF
DNA: TGCAGTGCTAGAGAGGGGAGGATTAGCAATGAGCAGTTCTTC

size: many
V: TRBV29-1
J: TRBJ2-5
D: TRBD2
CDR3: CSVAGLAGETQYF
DNA: TGCAGCGTTGCGGGACTAGCGGGAGAGACCCAGTACTTC

size: many
V: TRBV7-9
J: TRBJ2-1
D: TRBD2
CDR3: CASSQTSGSLYNEQFF
DNA: TGTGCCAGCAGTCAGACTAGCGGGAGCCTATACAATGAGCAGTTCTTC

size: many
V: TRBV7-6
J: TRBJ2-5
D: TRBD2
CDR3: CASRLAGQETQYF
DNA: TGTGCCAGCAGACTAGCGGGACAAGAGACCCAGTACTTC

size: NA
V: TRBV7-9
J: TRBJ2-5
D: NA
CDR3: CASSLVSGQYQETQYF
DNA: TGTGCCAGCAGCCTAGTGAGCGGACAGTACCAAGAGACCCAGTACTTC

size: few
V: TRBV28
J: TRBJ2-3
D: TRBD2
CDR3: CASSLVIGGDRASTDTQYF
DNA: TGTGCCAGCAGTTTAGTGATCGGGGGGGATCGTGCCAGCACAGATACGCAGTATTTT

size: many
V: TRBV27
J: TRBJ1-1
D: TRBD1
CDR3: CASRHDRGFDTEAFF
DNA: TGTGCCAGCAGACACGACAGGGGTTTTGACACTGAAGCTTTCTTT

size: many
V: TRBV27
J: TRBJ2-5
D: TRBD2
CDR3: CASSLTSGRARETQYF
DNA: TGTGCCAGCAGTTTGACTAGCGGGAGGGCCAGAGAGACCCAGTACTTC

size: many
V: TRBV30
J: TRBJ2-1
D: TRBD2
CDR3: CAWTAGLFSSGRANEQFF
DNA: TGTGCCTGGACCGCCGGCCTTTTCAGTAGCGGGAGGGCCAATGAGCAGTTCTTC

size: medium-sized
V: TRBV29-1
J: TRBJ1-1
D: NA
CDR3: CSVAGNRGREAFF
DNA: TGCAGCGTTGCTGGGAATAGGGGACGTGAAGCTTTCTTT

size: NA
V: TRBV30
J: TRBJ1-5
D: NA
CDR3: CAWRNRADQPQHF
DNA: TGTGCCTGGAGAAACAGGGCCGATCAGCCCCAGCATTTT

size: many
V: TRBV29-1
J: TRBJ2-7
D: TRBD1
CDR3: CSVTSPGQGLSYEQYF
DNA: TGCAGCGTAACAAGTCCGGGACAGGGTCTCTCCTACGAGCAGTACTTC

size: many
V: TRBV6-5
J: TRBJ1-1
D: NA
CDR3: CASSRNTEAFF
DNA: TGTGCCAGCAGCCGGAACACTGAAGCTTTCTTT

size: many
V: TRBV28
J: TRBJ2-1
D: TRBD1
CDR3: CASTTGGSYNEQFF
DNA: TGTGCCAGTACAACAGGGGGCTCCTACAATGAGCAGTTCTTC

size: many
V: TRBV12-3/TRBV12-4
J: TRBJ1-1
D: NA
CDR3: CASSLKQQNTEAFF
DNA: TGTGCCAGCAGTTTAAAGCAGCAGAACACTGAAGCTTTCTTT

size: few
V: TRBV12-3/TRBV12-4
J: TRBJ1-1
D: NA
CDR3: CASSSDRLGTEAFF
DNA: TGTGCCAGCAGTTCGGACAGACTAGGCACTGAAGCTTTCTTT

size: many
V: TRBV20-1
J: TRBJ1-5
D: NA
CDR3: CSARASSFNQPQHF
DNA: TGCAGTGCTAGAGCCTCCTCCTTTAATCAGCCCCAGCATTTT

size: many
V: TRBV18
J: TRBJ2-7
D: TRBD2
CDR3: CASSPLAGPSEQYF
DNA: TGTGCCAGCTCACCCCTAGCGGGACCCTCCGAGCAGTACTTC

size: many
V: TRBV4-2
J: TRBJ2-7
D: NA
CDR3: CASSQDDGYEQYF
DNA: TGTGCCAGCAGCCAAGATGATGGGTACGAGCAGTACTTC

size: NA
V: TRBV7-2
J: TRBJ2-3
D: NA
CDR3: CASSTLGYPTDTQYF
DNA: TGTGCCAGCAGCACCCTGGGCTACCCCACAGATACGCAGTATTTT

size: many
V: TRBV28
J: TRBJ2-3
D: TRBD2
CDR3: CASSLGGSTDTQYF
DNA: TGTGCCAGCAGTTTGGGGGGGAGCACAGATACGCAGTATTTT

size: few
V: TRBV2
J: TRBJ2-7
D: NA
CDR3: CASSVGNFRDRF
DNA: TGTGCCAGCAGTGTGGGTAATTTCAGGGATCGGTTC

size: many
V: TRBV6-5
J: TRBJ2-1
D: TRBD2
CDR3: CASSYNGRGLAGVGEQFF
DNA: TGTGCCAGCAGTTACAACGGGCGGGGGCTAGCGGGAGTCGGTGAGCAGTTCTTC

size: many
V: TRBV13
J: TRBJ2-7
D: TRBD1
CDR3: CASSLVGTGVGEQYF
DNA: TGTGCCAGCAGCTTAGTAGGGACAGGGGTCGGCGAGCAGTACTTC

size: many
V: TRBV28
J: TRBJ2-7
D: TRBD1
CDR3: CASSGDRQTYEQYF
DNA: TGTGCCAGCAGTGGGGACAGACAAACCTACGAGCAGTACTTC

size: many
V: TRBV10-3
J: TRBJ2-3
D: NA
CDR3: CARGDGNTQYF
DNA: TGTGCCAGAGGGGACGGGAATACGCAGTATTTT

size: few
V: TRBV20-1
J: TRBJ2-5
D: TRBD2
CDR3: CSAGLAGVKTQYF
DNA: TGCAGTGCGGGACTAGCGGGAGTGAAGACCCAGTACTTC

size: many
V: TRBV20-1
J: TRBJ1-1
D: TRBD1
CDR3: CSVQGDLNTEAFF
DNA: TGCAGTGTCCAGGGGGATTTGAACACTGAAGCTTTCTTT

size: many
V: TRBV6-5
J: TRBJ1-1
D: TRBD1
CDR3: CASSHNRGRNTEAFF
DNA: TGTGCCAGCAGTCACAACAGGGGGCGAAACACTGAAGCTTTCTTT